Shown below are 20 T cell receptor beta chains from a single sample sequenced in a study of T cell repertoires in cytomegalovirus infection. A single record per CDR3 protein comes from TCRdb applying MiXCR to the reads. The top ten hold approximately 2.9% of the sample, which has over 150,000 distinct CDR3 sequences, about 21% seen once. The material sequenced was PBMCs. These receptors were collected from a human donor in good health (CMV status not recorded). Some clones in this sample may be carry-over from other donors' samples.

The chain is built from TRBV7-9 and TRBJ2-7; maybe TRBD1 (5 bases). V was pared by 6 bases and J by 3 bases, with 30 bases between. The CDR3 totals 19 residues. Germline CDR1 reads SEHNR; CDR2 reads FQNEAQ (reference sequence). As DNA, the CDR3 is TGTGCCAGCAGTTCGGGTCTAGGGGCGCCCCATATCCTCCTCTACGAGCAGTACTTC. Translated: CASSSGLGAPHILLYEQYF. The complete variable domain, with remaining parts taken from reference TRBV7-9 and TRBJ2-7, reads DTGVSQNPRHKITKRGQNVTFRCDPISEHNRLYWYRQTLGQGPEFLTYFQNEAQLEKSRLLSDRFSAERPKGSFSTLEIQRTEQGDSAMYLCASSSGLGAPHILLYEQYFGPGTRLTVT.

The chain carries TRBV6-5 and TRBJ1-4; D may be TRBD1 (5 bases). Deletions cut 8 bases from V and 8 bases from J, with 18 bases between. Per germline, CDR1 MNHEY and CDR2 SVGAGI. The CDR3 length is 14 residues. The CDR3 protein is CASGPGGNREKLFF. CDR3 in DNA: TGTGCCAGCGGCCCCGGGGGGAATCGGGAAAAACTGTTTTTT.

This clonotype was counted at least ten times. CDR3 in DNA: TGTGCCAGCAGCGCGCCCGCGGGGGTGGGCACAGATACGCAGTATTTT. It encodes CASSAPAGVGTDTQYF. This rearrangement joins TRBV7-3 to TRBJ2-3; 7 bases agree with TRBD2. Trimming took 5 bases from V and 1 from J; bases not matched to a gene: 9. This CDR3 has 16 amino acids. Germline CDR1 reads SGHTA; CDR2 reads FQGTGA.

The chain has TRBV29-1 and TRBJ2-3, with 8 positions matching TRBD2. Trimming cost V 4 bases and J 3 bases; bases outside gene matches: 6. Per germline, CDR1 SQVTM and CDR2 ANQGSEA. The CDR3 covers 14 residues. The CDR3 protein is CSVGGAGGTDTQYF. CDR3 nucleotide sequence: TGCAGCGTTGGGGGGGCGGGAGGAACAGATACGCAGTATTTT.

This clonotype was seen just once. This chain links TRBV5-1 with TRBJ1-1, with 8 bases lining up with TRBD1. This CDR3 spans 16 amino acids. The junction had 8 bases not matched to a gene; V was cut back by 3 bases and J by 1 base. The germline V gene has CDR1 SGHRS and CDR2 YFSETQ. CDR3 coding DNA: TGCGCCAGCAGCTCCGAGGACAGGGCGTGGAACACTGAAGCTTTCTTT. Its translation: CASSSEDRAWNTEAFF.

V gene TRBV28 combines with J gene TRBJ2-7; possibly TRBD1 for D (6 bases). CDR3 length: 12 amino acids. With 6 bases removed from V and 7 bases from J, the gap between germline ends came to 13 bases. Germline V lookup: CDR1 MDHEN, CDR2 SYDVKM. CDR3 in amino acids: CASRAQGWEQYF. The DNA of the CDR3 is TGTGCCAGCAGAGCACAGGGTTGGGAGCAGTACTTC.

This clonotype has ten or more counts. CDR3 in DNA: TGTGCCAGCAGCTTAGAGGGGGCGGGATCGAACACCGGGGAGCTGTTTTTT. Translation gives CASSLEGAGSNTGELFF. The rearrangement links TRBV7-8 to TRBJ2-2, with a possible D match to TRBD1 (7 bases). Trimming took 1 base from V and 0 from J, leaving 12 bases between them. Per the germline V gene, CDR1 is SGHVS and CDR2 is FQNEAQ. This CDR3 is 17 amino acids long.

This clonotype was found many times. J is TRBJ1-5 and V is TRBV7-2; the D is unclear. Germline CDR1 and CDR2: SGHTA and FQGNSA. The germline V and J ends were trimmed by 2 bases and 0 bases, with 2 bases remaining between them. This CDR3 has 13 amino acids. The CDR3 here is CASSLTSNQPQHF. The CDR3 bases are TGTGCCAGCAGCTTAACTAGCAATCAGCCCCAGCATTTT. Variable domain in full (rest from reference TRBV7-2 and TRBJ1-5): GAGVSQSPSNKVTEKGKDVELRCDPISGHTALYWYRQSLGQGLEFLIYFQGNSAPDKSGLPSDRFSAERTGGSVSTLTIQRTQQEDSAVYLCASSLTSNQPQHFGDGTRLSIL.

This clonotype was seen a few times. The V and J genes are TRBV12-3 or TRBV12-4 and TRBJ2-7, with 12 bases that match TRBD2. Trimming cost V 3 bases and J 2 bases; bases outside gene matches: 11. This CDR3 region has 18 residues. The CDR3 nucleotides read TGTGCCAGCAGTTTCGAGACTAGCGGGAGATTTGGCGCCTACGAGCAGTACTTC. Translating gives CASSFETSGRFGAYEQYF.

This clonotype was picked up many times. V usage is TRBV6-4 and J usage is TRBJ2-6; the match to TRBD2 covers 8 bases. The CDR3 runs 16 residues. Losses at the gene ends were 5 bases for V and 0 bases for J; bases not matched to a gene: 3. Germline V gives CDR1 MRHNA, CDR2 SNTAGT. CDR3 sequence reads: CASSSGGASGANVLTF. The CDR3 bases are TGTGCCAGCAGTAGCGGGGGAGCCTCTGGGGCCAACGTCCTGACTTTC.

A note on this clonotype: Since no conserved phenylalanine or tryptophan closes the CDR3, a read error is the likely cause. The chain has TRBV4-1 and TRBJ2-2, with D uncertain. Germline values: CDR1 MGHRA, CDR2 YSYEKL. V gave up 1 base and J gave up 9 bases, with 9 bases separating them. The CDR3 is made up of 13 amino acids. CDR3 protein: CASSQALDWELFY. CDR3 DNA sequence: TGCGCCAGCAGCCAAGCGCTAGACTGGGAGCTGTTTTAT.

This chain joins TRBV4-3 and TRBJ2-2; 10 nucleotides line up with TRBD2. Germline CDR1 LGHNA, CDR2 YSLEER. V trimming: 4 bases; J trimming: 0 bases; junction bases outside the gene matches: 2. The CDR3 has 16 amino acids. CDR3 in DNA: TGCGCCAGCAGCCGAGGGACTAGCGCGAACACCGGGGAGCTGTTTTTT. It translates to CASSRGTSANTGELFF.

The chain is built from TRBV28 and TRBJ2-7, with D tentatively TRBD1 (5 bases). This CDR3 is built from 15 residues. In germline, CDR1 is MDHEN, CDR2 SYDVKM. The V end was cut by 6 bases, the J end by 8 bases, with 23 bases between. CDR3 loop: CASREDGKGNLQQYF. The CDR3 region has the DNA TGTGCCAGCAGGGAAGATGGGAAGGGGAACCTGCAGCAGTACTTC.

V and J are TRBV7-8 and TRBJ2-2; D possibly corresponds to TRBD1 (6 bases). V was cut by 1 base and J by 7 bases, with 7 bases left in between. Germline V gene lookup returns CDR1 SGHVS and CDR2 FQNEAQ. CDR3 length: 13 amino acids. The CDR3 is CASSLEGDGELFF. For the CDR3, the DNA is TGTGCCAGCAGCTTAGAGGGGGACGGGGAGCTGTTTTTT.

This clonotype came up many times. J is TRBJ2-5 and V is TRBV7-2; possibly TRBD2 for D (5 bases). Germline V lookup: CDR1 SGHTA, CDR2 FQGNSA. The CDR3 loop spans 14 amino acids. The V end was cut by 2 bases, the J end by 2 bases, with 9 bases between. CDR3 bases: TGTGCCAGCAGCTTACGGCGGGTGCAAGAGACCCAGTACTTC. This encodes CASSLRRVQETQYF.

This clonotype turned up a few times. Here the CDR3 DNA reads TGTGCCAGCAGTTACTTGTTTCCTTACAATGAGCAGTTCTTC. It translates to CASSYLFPYNEQFF. The V and J genes are TRBV6-5 and TRBJ2-1; no clear D. Germline values: CDR1 MNHEY, CDR2 SVGAGI. There are 14 residues in the CDR3. The germline V and J ends were trimmed by 1 base and 4 bases, with 8 bases remaining between them.

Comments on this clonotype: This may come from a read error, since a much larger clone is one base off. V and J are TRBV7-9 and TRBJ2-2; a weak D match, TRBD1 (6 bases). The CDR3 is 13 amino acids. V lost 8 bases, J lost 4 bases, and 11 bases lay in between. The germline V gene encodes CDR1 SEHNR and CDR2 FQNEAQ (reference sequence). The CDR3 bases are TGTGCCAGCCGGCAGGGGAGCACCGGGGAGCTGTTTTTT. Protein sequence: CASRQGSTGELFF. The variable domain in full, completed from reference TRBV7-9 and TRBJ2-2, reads DTGVSQNPRHKITKRGQNVTFRCDPISEHNRLYWYRQTLGQGPEFLTYFQNEAQLEKSRLLSDRFSAERPKGSFSTLEIQRTEQGDSAMYLCASRQGSTGELFFGEGSRLTVL.

CDR3: CSVDQGRAGELFF. CDR3 nucleotides: TGCAGCGTTGACCAGGGTCGGGCCGGGGAGCTGTTTTTT. The gene calls are TRBV29-1 and TRBJ2-2, with D possibly TRBD1 on 5 matching bases. This CDR3 is built from 13 residues. CDR1 is SQVTM, CDR2 ANQGSEA, per germline. V was cut by 3 bases and J by 6 bases, with 11 bases left in between.

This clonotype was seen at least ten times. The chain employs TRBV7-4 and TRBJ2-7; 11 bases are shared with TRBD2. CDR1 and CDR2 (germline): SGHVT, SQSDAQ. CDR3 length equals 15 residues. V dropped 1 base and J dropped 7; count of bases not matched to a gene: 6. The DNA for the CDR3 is TGTGCCAGCAGCTTAGGTGTGACTAGCGGGATAGAGCAGTACTTC. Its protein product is CASSLGVTSGIEQYF.

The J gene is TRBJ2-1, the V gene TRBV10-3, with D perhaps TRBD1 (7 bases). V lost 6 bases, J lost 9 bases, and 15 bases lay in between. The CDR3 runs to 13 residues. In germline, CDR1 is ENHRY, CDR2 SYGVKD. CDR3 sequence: CAISGAQGGEQFF. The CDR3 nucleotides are TGTGCCATCAGCGGGGCCCAGGGGGGTGAGCAGTTCTTC.